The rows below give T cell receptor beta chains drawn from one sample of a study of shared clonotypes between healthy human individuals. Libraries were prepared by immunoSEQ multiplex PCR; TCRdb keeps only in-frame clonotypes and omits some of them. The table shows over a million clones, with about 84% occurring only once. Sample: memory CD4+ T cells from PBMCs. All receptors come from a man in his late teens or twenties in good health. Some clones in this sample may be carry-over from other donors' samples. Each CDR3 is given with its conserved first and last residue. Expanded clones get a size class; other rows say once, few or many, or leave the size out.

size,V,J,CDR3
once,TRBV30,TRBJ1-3,CAWAIGQGASGNTIYF
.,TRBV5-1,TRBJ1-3,CASSLSGNLGNTIYF
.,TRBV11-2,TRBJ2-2,CASRYTGRRNTGELFF
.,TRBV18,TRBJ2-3,CASSEGGLAFGDTQYF
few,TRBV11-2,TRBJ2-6,CASSLAGTAGANVLTF
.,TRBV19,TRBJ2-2,CASRLGQEYTGELFF
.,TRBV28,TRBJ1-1,CASTTLQGSTEAFF
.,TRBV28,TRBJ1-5,CASRPSEVWTVRMRQPQHF
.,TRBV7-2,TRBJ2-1,CASSLAQTRDFF
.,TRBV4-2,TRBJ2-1,CASAADINNEQFF
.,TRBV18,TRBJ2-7,CASSGTSGYEQYF
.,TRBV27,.,CASSLSGVYEQYF
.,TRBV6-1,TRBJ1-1,CASSARQGWEPAFF
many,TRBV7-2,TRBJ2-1,CASSWGLAPYNEQFF
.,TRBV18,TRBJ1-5,CASSPTTGNQPQHF
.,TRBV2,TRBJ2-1,CASSDGSGRAYNEQFF
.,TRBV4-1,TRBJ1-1,CASSQGTLRITEAFF
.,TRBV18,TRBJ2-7,CASSPREAYEQYF
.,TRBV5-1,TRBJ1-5,CASSLVGPNQPQHF
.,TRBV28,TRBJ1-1,CASSLWSARGRDGTEAFF
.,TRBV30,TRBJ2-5,CAWSDGTAETQYF
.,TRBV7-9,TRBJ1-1,CASSLRGETEAFF
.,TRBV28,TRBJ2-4,CASSLSWAKNIQYF
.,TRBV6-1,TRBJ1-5,CASSGYTGALSLQHF
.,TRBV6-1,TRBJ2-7,CASSAGTDGYEQYF
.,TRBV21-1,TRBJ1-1,CASSSPIRAQGDTEAFF
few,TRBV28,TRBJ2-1,CASSYRRSYNEQFF
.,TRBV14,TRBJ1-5,CASSRPGYSNQPQHF
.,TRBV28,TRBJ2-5,CASSSAGTGKETQYF
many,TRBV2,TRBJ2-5,CASSGDREETQYF
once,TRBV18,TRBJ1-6,CASSPDHPGSPLHF
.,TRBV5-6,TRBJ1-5,CASSFGSGGNQPQHF
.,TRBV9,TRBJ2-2,CASSVRLKRDTGELFF
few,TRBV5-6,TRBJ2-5,CASSFQQGQETQYF
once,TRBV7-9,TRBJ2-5,CASSFMGQGAQETQYF
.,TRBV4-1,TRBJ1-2,CASSPREGQRGYTF
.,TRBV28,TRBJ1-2,CASSWDGAGVGGYTF
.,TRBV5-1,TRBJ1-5,CASSLGPTGMYQPQHF